The 9 T cell receptor beta chains listed next were all sequenced from one sample in a study of blood T cell repertoires in COVID-19. Produced via immunoSEQ multiplex PCR; TCRdb's table is partial and in-frame only. The sample includes roughly 100,000 clones, just over 85% seen only once; the top ten take less than 4.5%. The sample was peripheral blood. These receptors all come from a human donor in a cohort sampled during active COVID-19.

The chain has TRBV5-1 and TRBJ2-7; 7 bases fit TRBD1. The J segment lost 0 bases and the V segment lost 3 bases, leaving 6 bases of the junction unmatched. In germline, CDR1 is SGHRS, CDR2 YFSETQ. The CDR3 is made up of 15 amino acids. The CDR3 spells CASSSRQGRSYEQYF. CDR3 DNA sequence: TGCGCCAGCAGCTCTAGACAGGGCCGCTCCTACGAGCAGTACTTC.

The chain carries TRBV5-6 and TRBJ2-3; tentative D call: TRBD2 (6 bases). The CDR3 sequence is 16 residues long. V was shortened by 4 bases and J by 6 bases, with 21 bases between the two germline ends. Per germline, CDR1 SGHDT and CDR2 YYEEEE. CDR3 protein: CASSAPGALLPDTQYF. CDR3 DNA: TGTGCCAGCAGCGCTCCGGGAGCGCTACTCCCGGATACGCAGTATTTT.

V is TRBV7-2 and J is TRBJ2-3; 13 bases fit TRBD2. J was trimmed by 3 bases and V by 1 base; bases with no gene match: 7. Germline lookup yields CDR1 SGHTA and CDR2 FQGNSA. CDR3 length equals 18 residues. The CDR3 nucleotides are TGTGCCAGCAGCTTAGGTACTAGCGGGAGGGAATGGACAGATACGCAGTATTTT. Protein product: CASSLGTSGREWTDTQYF.

This rearrangement joins TRBV3-1 (or the pseudogene TRBV3-2) to TRBJ2-4, with 7 bases that match TRBD2. The germline V gene encodes CDR1 LGHDT and CDR2 YNNKEL (reference sequence). V was clipped by 4 bases and J by 9 bases; unmatched bases: 18. This CDR3 spans 17 amino acids. Here the CDR3 DNA reads TGTGCCAGCAGCCCTCCCGGGAGGCCCCAGAATTTAGCCATTCAGTACTTC. As protein: CASSPPGRPQNLAIQYF.

The J gene is TRBJ1-6, the V gene TRBV6-4, with 7 bases that match TRBD1. Germline loops: CDR1 MRHNA, CDR2 SNTAGT. The CDR3 is made up of 16 amino acids. With V trimmed by 5 bases and J by 6 bases, 10 bases remained unmatched. The CDR3 DNA reads TGTGCCAGCAGTCAGACAGGGACACCCTTTAATTCACCCCTCCACTTT. This gives the protein CASSQTGTPFNSPLHF.

The rearrangement links TRBV5-6 to TRBJ1-2; 7 positions match TRBD1. Germline-derived CDR1 and CDR2 are SGHDT and YYEEEE. V trimming: 1 base; J trimming: 8 bases; junction bases outside the gene matches: 20. This CDR3 contains 18 residues. The CDR3 DNA reads as TGTGCCAGCAGCTTGCTTGACTCCTACAGGGGACGGGCCAGGGGCTACACCTTC. Translating it yields CASSLLDSYRGRARGYTF.

The chain joins TRBV5-3 to TRBJ2-1; 14 bases agree with TRBD2. TRBV5-3 is an open reading frame whose function is uncertain. V lost 0 bases to trimming and J lost 2 bases; unmatched junction nucleotides: 7. The CDR3 contains 19 residues. CDR3 sequence (DNA): TGTGCCAGAAGCTTGGCGACTAGCGGGGGGGCTGCGGCCTACAATGAGCAGTTCTTC. This gives the protein CARSLATSGGAAAYNEQFF.

This clone was seen a single time. CDR3 bases: TGTGCCATCAGTGAGGAGGGATCCGGCTCCTACGAGCAGTACTTC. It encodes CAISEEGSGSYEQYF. This chain links TRBV10-3 with TRBJ2-7; tentative D call: TRBD2 (5 bases). Germline V gives CDR1 ENHRY, CDR2 SYGVKD. Trimming left V 2 bases short and J 0 bases short, with 11 bases between. The CDR3 is made up of 15 amino acids.

This clone has just a few counts. The chain carries TRBV21-1 and TRBJ1-2. TRBV21-1 is a pseudogene. The CDR3 is made up of 14 amino acids. CDR3 coding DNA: TGTGCCAGCAGCCCGGGAGTCCTTAACTATGGCTACACCTTC. Its protein product is CASSPGVLNYGYTF.